These 25 T cell receptor beta chains originate from one sample sequenced in a study of blood T cell repertoires in COVID-19. Measured with immunoSEQ multiplex PCR; TCRdb has only the in-frame clones, and not every one. The sample holds 70,000 or so clones; roughly 74% are singletons and the top ten take about a sixth. Sequencing used peripheral blood. The receptors derive from a human donor in a cohort sampled during active COVID-19.

This chain joins TRBV6-6 and TRBJ1-1; tentative D call: TRBD1 (5 bases). V was pared by 3 bases and J by 4 bases, with 9 bases between. The CDR3 has 13 amino acids. Germline V CDR1 and CDR2: MNHNY, SVGAGI (reference sequence). Written as DNA, the CDR3 is TGTGCCAGCAGTTATGACAGTAGCACTGAAGCTTTCTTT. Its translation: CASSYDSSTEAFF.

The gene calls are TRBV5-4 and TRBJ2-7, with 13 bases that match TRBD2. The CDR3 has 15 amino acids. Trimming at V came to 4 bases and at J to 6 bases, leaving 7 bases not matched to a gene. From germline, CDR1 is SGHNT and CDR2 YYREEE (reference sequence). CDR3 protein: CASSTLGLAGSEQYF. CDR3 sequence (DNA): TGTGCCAGCAGCACCCTGGGACTAGCGGGGTCCGAGCAGTACTTC.

The CDR3 nucleotides are TGCAGTGCTAGTCTTGGGGAGGGGAATTCACCCCTCCACTTT. This encodes CSASLGEGNSPLHF. The chain links TRBV20-1 to TRBJ1-6; perhaps TRBD1 as D (5 bases). The CDR3 sequence is 14 residues long. Trimming stripped 3 bases from V and 7 bases from J, with 13 bases between. Germline V gives CDR1 DFQATT, CDR2 SNEGSKA (reference sequence).

V is TRBV30 and J is TRBJ2-7; 7 nucleotides agree with TRBD2. Per the germline V gene, CDR1 is GTSNPN and CDR2 is SVGIG (reference sequence). CDR3 length: 17 residues. The V and J ends lost 4 bases and 2 bases, in that order; junction bases with no gene match: 17. The CDR3 spells CAWTPGLPSSQAYEQYF. Here the CDR3 DNA reads TGTGCCTGGACCCCGGGACTACCCTCCTCACAGGCCTACGAGCAGTACTTC.

V gene TRBV7-2 combines with J gene TRBJ1-5; the match to TRBD1 covers 7 bases. The CDR3 runs to 14 residues. V shed 4 bases, J shed 7 bases, and the junction held 7 bases outside the gene matches. The germline gives CDR1 SGHTA, CDR2 FQGNSA. The CDR3, as DNA: TGTGCCAGCAGCTACCTACAGGGGAACCAGCCCCAGCATTTT. Its protein product is CASSYLQGNQPQHF.

Here the CDR3 DNA reads TGCGCCAGCACTGGGACTAGCGCCACCTACGAGCAGTACTTC. It yields the protein CASTGTSATYEQYF. The chain is built from TRBV5-1 and TRBJ2-7; 10 bases agree with TRBD2. The CDR3 loop spans 14 amino acids. Looked up from germline, CDR1 is SGHRS and CDR2 is YFSETQ. V shed 6 bases and J 2 bases; nucleotides not matched to a gene: 5.

The rearrangement joins TRBV3-1 (or the pseudogene TRBV3-2) to TRBJ2-7; 13 positions agree with TRBD2. CDR3 length: 16 residues. Losses at the gene ends were 4 bases for V and 4 bases for J; bases not matched to a gene: 7. Germline-derived CDR1 and CDR2 are LGHDT and YNNKEL (reference sequence). In DNA, the CDR3 is TGTGCCAGCAGCCTGAGGACTAGCGGGAGATTTTACGAGCAGTACTTC. Translated: CASSLRTSGRFYEQYF.

The chain joins TRBV30 to TRBJ1-1, with a tentative D call TRBD1 (6 bases). The CDR3 is 13 amino acids. Germline CDR1 reads GTSNPN; CDR2 reads SVGIG (reference sequence). V lost 4 bases and J 6 bases, leaving 15 bases between the germline ends. The CDR3 protein is CAWNGQYISEAFF. CDR3 sequence (DNA): TGTGCCTGGAACGGACAGTACATCTCTGAAGCTTTCTTT.

In its sample, this clone was seen a few times. This chain uses TRBV5-1 with TRBJ1-2, with D perhaps TRBD1 (6 bases). V dropped 3 bases and J dropped 0 bases, with 18 bases sitting between them. From germline, CDR1 is SGHRS and CDR2 YFSETQ. The CDR3 contains 17 residues. The CDR3 region is CASSSTGTNYPNYGYTF. CDR3 nucleotide sequence: TGCGCCAGCAGCTCTACCGGGACAAACTATCCTAACTATGGCTACACCTTC.

The chain carries TRBV19 and TRBJ2-4; D is unclear. V dropped 8 bases and J dropped 8 bases, with 13 bases sitting between them. In germline, CDR1 is LNHDA, CDR2 SQIVND (reference sequence). The CDR3 runs to 12 residues. The chain's CDR3 is CASGVDVYIQYF. CDR3 nucleotide sequence: TGTGCCAGTGGAGTCGACGTGTACATTCAGTACTTC.

The rearrangement joins TRBV6-5 to TRBJ1-6, with TRBD1 matching 8 bases. This CDR3 region has 13 residues. V was pared by 10 bases and J by 7 bases, with 6 bases of the junction left unmatched. From germline, CDR1 is MNHEY and CDR2 SVGAGI. DNA of the CDR3: TGTGCCATCGGGGGACAGGCGAATTCACCCCTCCACTTT. Residues: CAIGGQANSPLHF.

This clone is a singleton in its sample. The chain combines TRBV3-1 (or the pseudogene TRBV3-2) with TRBJ2-7, with 7 bases identical to TRBD2. The CDR3 consists of 12 residues. From germline, CDR1 is LGHDT and CDR2 YNNKEL (reference sequence). Unmatched junction bases numbered 8, after V lost 8 bases and J lost 7 bases. CDR3 in amino acids: CASSSSGAEQYF. DNA of the CDR3: TGTGCCAGCTCCTCTAGCGGCGCTGAGCAGTACTTC.

The CDR3 DNA sequence: TGCAGCGCTCACAGGGGCGCCTACGAGCAGTACTTC. This gives the protein CSAHRGAYEQYF. The chain is built from TRBV29-1 and TRBJ2-7, with TRBD1 matching 7 bases. Looked up from germline, CDR1 is SQVTM and CDR2 is ANQGSEA. Trimming removed 7 bases from V and 2 bases from J; junction bases left unmatched: 5. The CDR3 extends over 12 amino acids.

V usage is TRBV10-3 and J usage is TRBJ2-1; 7 nucleotides agree with TRBD1. V lost 2 bases and J lost 3; bases outside the gene matches: 4. This CDR3 spans 15 amino acids. Germline values: CDR1 ENHRY, CDR2 SYGVKD. CDR3 sequence: CAISEMSGGYNEQFF. Written as DNA, the CDR3 is TGTGCCATCAGTGAGATGTCAGGGGGCTACAATGAGCAGTTCTTC.

The chain combines TRBV3-1 (or the pseudogene TRBV3-2) with TRBJ1-1, with D maybe TRBD1 (5 bases). Per the germline V gene, CDR1 is LGHDT and CDR2 is YNNKEL (reference sequence). V lost 3 bases and J 4 bases, leaving 6 bases between the germline ends. This CDR3 comprises 12 residues. This chain's CDR3 is CASSHGGTEAFF. Written as DNA, the CDR3 is TGTGCCAGCAGCCACGGGGGCACTGAAGCTTTCTTT.

This chain connects TRBV10-3 to TRBJ2-1, with TRBD2 matching 11 bases. CDR3 length equals 17 residues. The J segment lost 5 bases and the V segment lost 0 bases, leaving 6 bases of the junction unmatched. From germline, CDR1 is ENHRY and CDR2 SYGVKD. As DNA, the CDR3 is TGTGCCATCAGTGAGTCTATTGGGACTAGCGGCAACAATGAGCAGTTCTTC. Translation gives CAISESIGTSGNNEQFF.

This clone was counted once. V and J are TRBV19 and TRBJ2-7, with TRBD1 matching over 10 bases. Germline V gene sequence: CDR1 LNHDA, CDR2 SQIVND (reference sequence). V lost 3 bases and J lost 9; bases outside the gene matches: 8. The CDR3 sequence is 14 residues long. CDR3 in amino acids: CASSIGTGVLRQYF. The DNA of the CDR3 is TGTGCCAGTAGTATCGGGACAGGGGTTCTTCGGCAGTACTTC. Using reference TRBV19 and TRBJ2-7 for the parts outside the CDR3, the full variable domain is DGGITQSPKYLFRKEGQNVTLSCEQNLNHDAMYWYRQDPGQGLRLIYYSQIVNDFQKGDIAEGYSVSREKKESFPLTVTSAQKNPTAFYLCASSIGTGVLRQYFGPGTRLTVT.

The J gene is TRBJ2-7, the V gene TRBV6-5; 9 bases line up with TRBD1. The V gene's germline CDR1 is MNHEY and CDR2 SVGAGI. The junction had 8 bases not matched to a gene; V was cut back by 6 bases and J by 2 bases. CDR3 length equals 15 residues. The CDR3 DNA reads as TGTGCCAGCAGCCGGGGGAGACAGGGGGCCTACGAGCAGTACTTC. Translating it yields CASSRGRQGAYEQYF.

This clone was detected only once. The chain combines TRBV20-1 with TRBJ1-2; D is unclear. Trimming took off 3 bases at V and 2 bases at J, with 13 bases between the two ends. Germline V gene sequence: CDR1 DFQATT, CDR2 SNEGSKA (reference sequence). There are 14 residues in the CDR3. The CDR3 DNA reads as TGCAGTGCTAGTTGGGGAGGATGGAACTATGGCTACACCTTC. This codes for CSASWGGWNYGYTF.

The genes are TRBV5-4 and TRBJ2-5, with 9 bases lining up with TRBD2. V lost 5 bases, J lost 1 base, and 6 bases stayed unmatched. The CDR3 totals 15 residues. The germline V gene has CDR1 SGHNT and CDR2 YYREEE (reference sequence). The CDR3 nucleotides are TGTGCCAGCAGTTCGGGACTAGCCGCCCAAGAGACCCAGTACTTC. Translating it yields CASSSGLAAQETQYF. The full variable domain, with the rest looked up from reference TRBV5-4 and TRBJ2-5, is ETGVTQSPTHLIKTRGQQVTLRCSSQSGHNTVSWYQQALGQGPQFIFQYYREEENGRGNFPPRFSGLQFPNYSSELNVNALELDDSALYLCASSSGLAAQETQYFGPGTRLLVL.

The chain joins TRBV7-9 to TRBJ2-1; D not certain. The CDR3 loop spans 15 amino acids. The germline V gene has CDR1 SEHNR and CDR2 FQNEAQ (reference sequence). V was pared by 5 bases and J by 0 bases, with 11 bases between. CDR3 nucleotides: TGTGCCAGCAGCAAGGAGACCAGCTCCTACAATGAGCAGTTCTTC. Residues: CASSKETSSYNEQFF.

The rearrangement links TRBV6-5 to TRBJ2-7, with 10 positions matching TRBD1. The CDR3 totals 13 residues. V gave up 6 bases and J gave up 7 bases; unmatched junction bases: 6. Germline lookup yields CDR1 MNHEY and CDR2 SVGAGI. The CDR3 protein is CASSGTGEREQYF. The CDR3 DNA reads as TGTGCCAGCAGCGGGACAGGGGAGCGGGAGCAGTACTTC.

The chain uses TRBV12-3 or TRBV12-4 and TRBJ1-2; D may be TRBD1 (5 bases). The ends were cut back, 5 bases at V and 3 bases at J, with 10 bases in the middle. CDR3 length equals 13 residues. CDR3 protein: CASSPRGDYGYTF. The DNA of the CDR3 is TGTGCCAGCAGTCCCCGGGGGGACTATGGCTACACCTTC.

The chain is built from TRBV4-3 and TRBJ2-7; D is unresolved. Trimming removed 1 base at V and 0 bases at J, with 10 bases between. Germline assignment: CDR1 LGHNA and CDR2 YSLEER. The CDR3 consists of 15 residues. CDR3 nucleotide sequence: TGCGCCAGCAGCCAAGGAAGAGAACCCTCCTACGAGCAGTACTTC. Protein product: CASSQGREPSYEQYF.

The chain employs TRBV2 and TRBJ2-7; the match to TRBD1 covers 8 bases. Trimming took 8 bases from V and 3 from J; bases not matched to a gene: 9. The V gene's germline CDR1 is SNHLY and CDR2 FYNNEI. The CDR3 loop spans 14 amino acids. CDR3 loop: CASGETGVFYEQYF. In nucleotides, the CDR3 is TGTGCCAGCGGGGAGACAGGGGTCTTCTACGAGCAGTACTTC.